The 8 T cell receptor beta chains in this list originate from one sample, sequenced in a study of blood T cell repertoires in COVID-19. The protocol was immunoSEQ multiplex PCR, while the TCRdb copy is restricted to in-frame clones and leaves out a portion. Among approximately 150,000 clones listed, around four fifths were seen once. The sample comprised PBMCs or T cells enriched from blood (not recorded which). The receptors derive from a woman in her fifties or sixties with acute COVID-19.

The V gene is TRBV3-1 (or the pseudogene TRBV3-2), the J gene TRBJ2-5, with 9 bases aligning to TRBD2. The germline gives CDR1 LGHDT, CDR2 YNNKEL (reference sequence). V was pared by 4 bases and J by 5 bases, with 5 bases of the junction left unmatched. This CDR3 is built from 14 residues. CDR3 sequence (DNA): TGTGCCAGCAGCCTCGGGACTAGCTCCGAGACCCAGTACTTC. Translated, it gives CASSLGTSSETQYF.

The V call is TRBV29-1, the J call TRBJ2-5; a weak D match, TRBD2 (6 bases). The V end lost 3 bases, the J end lost 5 bases, and 16 bases lay between the germline ends. Germline V gene lookup returns CDR1 SQVTM and CDR2 ANQGSEA. This CDR3 has 14 residues. This chain's CDR3 is CSVDLGQGGETQYF. Written as DNA, the CDR3 is TGCAGCGTTGATTTAGGGCAGGGAGGCGAGACCCAGTACTTC. The variable domain in full, completed from reference TRBV29-1 and TRBJ2-5, reads SAVISQKPSRDICQRGTSLTIQCQVDSQVTMMFWYRQQPGQSLTLIATANQGSEATYESGFVIDKFPISRPNLTFSTLTVSNMSPEDSSIYLCSVDLGQGGETQYFGPGTRLLVL.

In this sample, this clone turned up once. The chain couples TRBV11-2 to TRBJ2-3, with a possible D match to TRBD2 (5 bases). Germline values: CDR1 SGHAT, CDR2 FQNNGV. The CDR3 loop spans 19 amino acids. V lost 6 bases to trimming and J lost 0 bases, with 25 bases between them. This CDR3 is CASRKDEVARYLSTDTQYF. The CDR3 region has the DNA TGTGCCAGCAGAAAAGACGAGGTAGCGAGATACCTTAGCACAGATACGCAGTATTTT.

The chain joins TRBV6-5 to TRBJ2-7, with D tentatively TRBD2 (6 bases). The CDR3 covers 14 residues. Trimming stripped 6 bases from V and 4 bases from J, with 16 bases between. CDR1 and CDR2 from the germline V gene are MNHEY and SVGAGI. The CDR3 nucleotides read TGTGCCAGCAGCGCCTTAGCGGAAACTTACGAGCAGTACTTC. It specifies CASSALAETYEQYF.

The chain has TRBV7-9 and TRBJ1-4; TRBD1 matches at 8 bases. V dropped 4 bases and J dropped 3; count of bases not matched to a gene: 7. The CDR3 is 16 amino acids. Germline assignment: CDR1 SEHNR and CDR2 FQNEAQ (reference sequence). The CDR3 reads CASSYTGGGPNEKLFF. The CDR3 nucleotides are TGTGCCAGCAGCTATACAGGGGGTGGTCCTAATGAAAAACTGTTTTTT.

The chain uses TRBV11-3 and TRBJ2-1; 8 bases are a match to TRBD2. The germline gives CDR1 SGHNT, CDR2 YENEEA. This CDR3 region has 19 residues. V lost 1 base to trimming and J lost 0 bases; unmatched junction nucleotides: 11. The CDR3 nucleotides read TGTGCCAGCAGCTTAGGCAGGAAGATAGCGGGGTTCTCCTACAATGAGCAGTTCTTC. Translated: CASSLGRKIAGFSYNEQFF.

V and J are TRBV3-1 (or the pseudogene TRBV3-2) and TRBJ2-1; D is perhaps TRBD2 (6 bases). The CDR3 length is 15 residues. Germline V gene data show CDR1 as LGHDT and CDR2 as YNNKEL (reference sequence). Trimming took 0 bases from V and 0 from J, leaving 6 bases between them. The CDR3 nucleotides are TGTGCCAGCAGCCAAGACGGGAGCTCCTACAATGAGCAGTTCTTC. As protein: CASSQDGSSYNEQFF.

The J gene is TRBJ2-2, the V gene TRBV4-2; the match to TRBD2 covers 12 bases. The CDR3 sequence is 16 residues long. Germline loops: CDR1 LGHNA, CDR2 YNFKEQ. V shed 4 bases and J 6 bases; nucleotides not matched to a gene: 6. In DNA, the CDR3 is TGTGCCAGCAGCCGTCGACTAGCGGGAGCTTCCGGGGAGCTGTTTTTT. It codes for CASSRRLAGASGELFF.